This record concerns one T cell receptor beta chain sequence. Its antigen is unidentified. Trimming shortened V by 1 base and J by 9 bases, and 8 bases separated the two germline ends. The CDR3 length is 12 residues. Germline V gives CDR1 SGHRS, CDR2 YFSETQ. Patients were all untreated before their thyroid surgery. The data were taken from a study of metastatic and nonmetastatic thyroid tumors. Across the whole study: Peripheral blood and tumor or nodule samples from malignant and benign thyroid patients were compared.

As processed by the authors: Using the CDR3 differences seen across clinicopathological groups, the authors built a distant-metastasis classifier for papillary thyroid cancer, which was meant to discriminate distant-metastatic patients. MiXCR was used by TCRdb to re-call the PCR reads. These V and J calls derive from TCRdb rather than the authors' analysis. The repertoire holds tens of thousands of clones, under 30% seen once, with around 3.4% in the top ten. Study outcomes and limitations: Benign nodules reportedly had significantly lower TCR beta diversity than malignant thyroid tumors in blood and tumor.

Sequencing was carried out using blood. The chain has TRBV5-1 and TRBJ2-1; D uncertain. The origin of this receptor is a male donor with papillary thyroid cancer or a benign thyroid nodule (not recorded which). Some clones in this sample may be carry-over from other donors' samples. The CDR3 spells CASSLLPSEQFF. CDR3 in DNA: TGCGCCAGCAGCTTGTTACCCAGTGAGCAGTTCTTC.